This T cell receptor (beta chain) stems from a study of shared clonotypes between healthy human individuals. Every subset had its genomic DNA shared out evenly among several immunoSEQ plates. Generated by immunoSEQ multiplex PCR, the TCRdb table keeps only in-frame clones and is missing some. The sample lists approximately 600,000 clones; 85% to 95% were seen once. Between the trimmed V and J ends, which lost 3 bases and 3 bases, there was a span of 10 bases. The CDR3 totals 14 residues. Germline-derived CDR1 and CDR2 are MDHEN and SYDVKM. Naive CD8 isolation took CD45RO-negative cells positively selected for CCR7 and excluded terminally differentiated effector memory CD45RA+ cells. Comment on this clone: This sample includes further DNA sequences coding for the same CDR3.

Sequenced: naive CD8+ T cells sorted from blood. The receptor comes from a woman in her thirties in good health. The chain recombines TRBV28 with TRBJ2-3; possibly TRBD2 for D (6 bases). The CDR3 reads CASSFLAETDTQYF. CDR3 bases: TGTGCCAGCAGTTTTTTAGCGGAAACAGATACGCAGTATTTT.